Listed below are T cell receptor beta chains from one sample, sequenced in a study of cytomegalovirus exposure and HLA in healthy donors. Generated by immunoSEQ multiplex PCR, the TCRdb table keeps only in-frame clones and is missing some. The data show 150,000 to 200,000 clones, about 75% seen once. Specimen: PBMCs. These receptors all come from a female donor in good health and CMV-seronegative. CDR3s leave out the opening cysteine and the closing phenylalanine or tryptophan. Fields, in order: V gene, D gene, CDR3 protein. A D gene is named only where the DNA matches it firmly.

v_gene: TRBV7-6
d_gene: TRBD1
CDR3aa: ASRDRVAEAF

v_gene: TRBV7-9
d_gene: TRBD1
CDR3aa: ASSLVTGPGYGYT

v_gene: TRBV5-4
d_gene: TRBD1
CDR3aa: ASSFNRGPQY

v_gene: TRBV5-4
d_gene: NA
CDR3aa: ASSLQQGQAREKLF

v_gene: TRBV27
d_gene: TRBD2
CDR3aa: ASSLSAGTRNNEQF

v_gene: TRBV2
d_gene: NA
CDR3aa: ASSEHLGDYSNQPQH

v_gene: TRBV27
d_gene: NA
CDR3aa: ASGGYRASTDTQY

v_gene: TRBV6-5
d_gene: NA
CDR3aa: ASRNGVTDTQY

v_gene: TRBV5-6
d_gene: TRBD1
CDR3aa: ASSFGTGVPDTQY

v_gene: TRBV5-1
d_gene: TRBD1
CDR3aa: ASSSMGQRTYEQY

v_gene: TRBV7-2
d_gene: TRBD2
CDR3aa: ASSFSGSSYNEQF

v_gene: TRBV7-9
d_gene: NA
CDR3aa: ASSFGQLDTGELF

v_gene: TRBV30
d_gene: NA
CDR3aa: AWSVHSGNTIY

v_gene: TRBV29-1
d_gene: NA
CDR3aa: SGGLQGGEQY

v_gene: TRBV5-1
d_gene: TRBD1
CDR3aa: ASSLSPGQGAKLF

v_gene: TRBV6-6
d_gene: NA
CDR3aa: ASSYSGGRTTEAF

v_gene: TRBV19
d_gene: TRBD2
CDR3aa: ASRIGASGFYEQY

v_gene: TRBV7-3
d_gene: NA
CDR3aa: ASSLGAANEQF

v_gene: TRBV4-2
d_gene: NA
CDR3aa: ASSLRNTGELF

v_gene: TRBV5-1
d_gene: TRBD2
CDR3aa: ASSLGPSGGAETQY

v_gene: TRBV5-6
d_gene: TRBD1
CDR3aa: ASSSGQGPGNTIY

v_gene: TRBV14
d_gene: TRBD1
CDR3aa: ASSQGQGHYTGELF

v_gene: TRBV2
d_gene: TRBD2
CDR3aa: ASSENPGLAGNYEQY

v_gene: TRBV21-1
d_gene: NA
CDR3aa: ASSKRGGRHYNEQF

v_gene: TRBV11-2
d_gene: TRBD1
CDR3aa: ASSSVPSRGSGELF

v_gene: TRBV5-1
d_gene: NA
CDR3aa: ASSRMSSSGALMNTEAF

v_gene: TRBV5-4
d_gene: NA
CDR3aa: ASRGGPDNYGYT

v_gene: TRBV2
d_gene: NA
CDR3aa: ASSEVLSGNTIY

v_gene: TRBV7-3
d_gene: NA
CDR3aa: ASSLSPHRGTGELF

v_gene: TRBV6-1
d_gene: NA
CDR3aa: ASSLQTATSYEQY

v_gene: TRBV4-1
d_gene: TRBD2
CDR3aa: ASSSPGREGYNEQF

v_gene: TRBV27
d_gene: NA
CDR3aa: ASSLFQQGSGANVLT

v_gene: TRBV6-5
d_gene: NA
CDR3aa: ASSYPGLDNEQF

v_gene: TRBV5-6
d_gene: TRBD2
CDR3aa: ASSSLAGVGNEQF

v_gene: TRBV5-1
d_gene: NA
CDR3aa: ASSLERNTGELF

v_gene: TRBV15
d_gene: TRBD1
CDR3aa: ATSRGGQGGKTQY

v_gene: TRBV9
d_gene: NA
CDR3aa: ASSGTDTPDYGYT

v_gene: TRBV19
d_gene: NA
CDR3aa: ASRTPGLGAKNIQY

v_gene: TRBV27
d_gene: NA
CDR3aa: ASSLNPGYYGYT